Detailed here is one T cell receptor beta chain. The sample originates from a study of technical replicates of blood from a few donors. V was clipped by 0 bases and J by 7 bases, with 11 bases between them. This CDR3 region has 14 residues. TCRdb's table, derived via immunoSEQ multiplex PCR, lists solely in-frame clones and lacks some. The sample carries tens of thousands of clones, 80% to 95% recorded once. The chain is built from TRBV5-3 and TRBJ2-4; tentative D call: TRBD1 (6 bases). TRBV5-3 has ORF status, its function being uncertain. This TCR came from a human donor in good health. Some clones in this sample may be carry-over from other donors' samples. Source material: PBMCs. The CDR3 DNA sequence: TGTGCCAGAAGCTTGGGGGGGCCGACGAACATTCAGTACTTC. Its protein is CARSLGGPTNIQYF.